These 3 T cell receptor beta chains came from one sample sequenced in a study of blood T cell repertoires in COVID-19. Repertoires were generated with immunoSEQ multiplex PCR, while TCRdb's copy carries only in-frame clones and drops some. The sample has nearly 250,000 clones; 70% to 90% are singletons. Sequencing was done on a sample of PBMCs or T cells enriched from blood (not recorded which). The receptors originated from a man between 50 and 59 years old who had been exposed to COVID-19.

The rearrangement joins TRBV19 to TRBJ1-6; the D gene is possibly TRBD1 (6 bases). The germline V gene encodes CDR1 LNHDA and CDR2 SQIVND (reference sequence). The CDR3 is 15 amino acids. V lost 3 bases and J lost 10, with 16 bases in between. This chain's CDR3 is CASSISAGVGSPLHF. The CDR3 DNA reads TGTGCCAGTAGTATCTCGGCAGGGGTAGGCTCACCCCTCCACTTT.

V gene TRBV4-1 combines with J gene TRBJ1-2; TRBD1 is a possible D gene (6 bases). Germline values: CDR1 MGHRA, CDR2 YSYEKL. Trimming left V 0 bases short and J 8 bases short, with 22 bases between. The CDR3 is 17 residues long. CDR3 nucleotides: TGCGCCAGCAGCCAAGAGACAGGCCAAGGGCGTTACAGGGGCTACACCTTC. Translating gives CASSQETGQGRYRGYTF.

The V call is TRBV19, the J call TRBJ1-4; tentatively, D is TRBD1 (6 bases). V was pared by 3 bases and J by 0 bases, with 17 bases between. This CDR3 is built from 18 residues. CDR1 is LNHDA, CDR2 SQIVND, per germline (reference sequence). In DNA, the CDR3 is TGTGCCAGTAGTATTCGCACAGGGATATCTGCAACTAATGAAAAACTGTTTTTT. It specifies CASSIRTGISATNEKLFF. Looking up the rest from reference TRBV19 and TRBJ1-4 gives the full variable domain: DGGITQSPKYLFRKEGQNVTLSCEQNLNHDAMYWYRQDPGQGLRLIYYSQIVNDFQKGDIAEGYSVSREKKESFPLTVTSAQKNPTAFYLCASSIRTGISATNEKLFFGSGTQLSVL.